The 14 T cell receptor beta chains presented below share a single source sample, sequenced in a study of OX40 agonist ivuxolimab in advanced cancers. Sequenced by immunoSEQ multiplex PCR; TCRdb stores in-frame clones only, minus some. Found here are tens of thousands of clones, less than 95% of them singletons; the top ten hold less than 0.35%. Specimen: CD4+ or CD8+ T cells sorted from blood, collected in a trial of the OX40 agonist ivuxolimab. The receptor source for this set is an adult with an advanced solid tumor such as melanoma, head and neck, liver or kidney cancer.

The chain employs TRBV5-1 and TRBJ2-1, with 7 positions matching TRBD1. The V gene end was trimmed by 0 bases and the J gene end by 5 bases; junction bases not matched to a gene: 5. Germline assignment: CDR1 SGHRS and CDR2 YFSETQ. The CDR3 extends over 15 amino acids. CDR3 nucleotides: TGCGCCAGCAGCTTGGTCGACAGGGATCACAATGAGCAGTTCTTC. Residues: CASSLVDRDHNEQFF. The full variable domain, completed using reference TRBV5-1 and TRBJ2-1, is KAGVTQTPRYLIKTRGQQVTLSCSPISGHRSVSWYQQTPGQGLQFLFEYFSETQRNKGNFPGRFSGRQFSNSRSEMNVSTLELGDSALYLCASSLVDRDHNEQFFGPGTRLTVL.

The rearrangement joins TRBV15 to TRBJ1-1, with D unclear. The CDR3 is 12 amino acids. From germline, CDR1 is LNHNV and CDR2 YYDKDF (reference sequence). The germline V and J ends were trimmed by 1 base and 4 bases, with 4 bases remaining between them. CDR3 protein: CATSRAGTEAFF. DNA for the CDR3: TGTGCCACCAGCAGAGCCGGCACTGAAGCTTTCTTT. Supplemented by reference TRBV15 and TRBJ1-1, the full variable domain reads DAMVIQNPRYQVTQFGKPVTLSCSQTLNHNVMYWYQQKSSQAPKLLFHYYDKDFNNEADTPDNFQSRRPNTSFCFLDIRSPGLGDTAMYLCATSRAGTEAFFGQGTRLTVV.

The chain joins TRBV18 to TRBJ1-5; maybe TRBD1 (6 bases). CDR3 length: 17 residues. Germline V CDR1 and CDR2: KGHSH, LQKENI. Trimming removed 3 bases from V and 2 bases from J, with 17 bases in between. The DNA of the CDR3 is TGTGCCAGCTCACCGCCACAGGGTGGGGATGGCAATCAGCCCCAGCATTTT. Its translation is CASSPPQGGDGNQPQHF.

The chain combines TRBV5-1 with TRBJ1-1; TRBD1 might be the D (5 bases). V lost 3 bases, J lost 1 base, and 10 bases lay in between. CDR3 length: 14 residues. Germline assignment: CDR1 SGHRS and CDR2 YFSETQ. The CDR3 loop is CASSWGTENTEAFF. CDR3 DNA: TGCGCCAGCAGCTGGGGGACTGAGAACACTGAAGCTTTCTTT. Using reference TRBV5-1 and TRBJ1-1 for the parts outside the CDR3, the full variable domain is KAGVTQTPRYLIKTRGQQVTLSCSPISGHRSVSWYQQTPGQGLQFLFEYFSETQRNKGNFPGRFSGRQFSNSRSEMNVSTLELGDSALYLCASSWGTENTEAFFGQGTRLTVV.

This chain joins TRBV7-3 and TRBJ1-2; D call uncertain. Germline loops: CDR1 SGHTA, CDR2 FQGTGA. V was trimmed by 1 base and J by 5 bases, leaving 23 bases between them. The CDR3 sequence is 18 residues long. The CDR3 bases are TGTGCCAGCAGCTTAATTGACACCGGGCTTACGTACCCGTATGGCTACACCTTC. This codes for CASSLIDTGLTYPYGYTF.

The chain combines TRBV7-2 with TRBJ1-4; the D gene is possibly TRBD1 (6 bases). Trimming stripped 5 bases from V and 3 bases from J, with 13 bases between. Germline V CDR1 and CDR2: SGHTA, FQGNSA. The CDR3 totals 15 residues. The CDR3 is CASSGRQEANEKLFF. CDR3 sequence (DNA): TGTGCCAGCAGCGGCAGACAGGAGGCTAATGAAAAACTGTTTTTT.

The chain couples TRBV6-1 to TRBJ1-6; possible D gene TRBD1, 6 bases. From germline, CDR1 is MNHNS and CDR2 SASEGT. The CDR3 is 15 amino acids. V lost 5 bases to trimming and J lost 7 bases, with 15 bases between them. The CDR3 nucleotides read TGTGCCAGCAGTACCGACGGACAGACAAATTCACCCCTCCACTTT. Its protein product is CASSTDGQTNSPLHF.

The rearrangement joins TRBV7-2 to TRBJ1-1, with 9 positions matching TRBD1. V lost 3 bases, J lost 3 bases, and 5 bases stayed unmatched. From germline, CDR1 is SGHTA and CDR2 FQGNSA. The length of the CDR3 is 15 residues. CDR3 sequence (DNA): TGTGCCAGCAGCTTCCAGGGACAGGGTGACACTGAAGCTTTCTTT. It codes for CASSFQGQGDTEAFF. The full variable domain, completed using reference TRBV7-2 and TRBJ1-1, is GAGVSQSPSNKVTEKGKDVELRCDPISGHTALYWYRQSLGQGLEFLIYFQGNSAPDKSGLPSDRFSAERTGGSVSTLTIQRTQQEDSAVYLCASSFQGQGDTEAFFGQGTRLTVV.

For the CDR3, the DNA is TGTGCCAGCAGTTTGACAGGTAGCAATCAGCCCCAGCATTTT. Translation gives CASSLTGSNQPQHF. The chain has TRBV27 and TRBJ1-5; TRBD1 is a possible D gene (6 bases). V was clipped by 3 bases and J by 0 bases, with 6 bases between them. The germline V gene encodes CDR1 MNHEY and CDR2 SMNVEV (reference sequence). This CDR3 has 14 residues.

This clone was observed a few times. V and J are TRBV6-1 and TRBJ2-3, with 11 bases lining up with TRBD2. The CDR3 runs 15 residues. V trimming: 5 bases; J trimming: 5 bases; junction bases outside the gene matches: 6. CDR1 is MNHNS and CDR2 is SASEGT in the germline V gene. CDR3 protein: CASSNIAGGLDTQYF. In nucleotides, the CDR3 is TGTGCCAGCAGTAACATAGCGGGGGGGCTAGATACGCAGTATTTT.

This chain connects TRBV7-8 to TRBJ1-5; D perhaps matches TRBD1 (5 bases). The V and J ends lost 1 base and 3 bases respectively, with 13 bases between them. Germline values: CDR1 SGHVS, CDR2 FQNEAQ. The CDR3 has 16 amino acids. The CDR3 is CASSLGGSGVNQPQHF. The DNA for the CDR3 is TGTGCCAGCAGCTTAGGGGGCTCGGGCGTCAATCAGCCCCAGCATTTT.

CDR3 amino acids: CASSLQEYRVNTEAFF. The CDR3 DNA is TGCGCCAGCAGTCTCCAGGAGTACAGGGTGAACACTGAAGCTTTCTTT. The chain joins TRBV4-1 to TRBJ1-1; tentatively, D is TRBD1 (6 bases). Germline assignment: CDR1 MGHRA and CDR2 YSYEKL. The germline V and J ends were trimmed by 6 bases and 0 bases, with 17 bases remaining between them. This CDR3 comprises 16 residues.

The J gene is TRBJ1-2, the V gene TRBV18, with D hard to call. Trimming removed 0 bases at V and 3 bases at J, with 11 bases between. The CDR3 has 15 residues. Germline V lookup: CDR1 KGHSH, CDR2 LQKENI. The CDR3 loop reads CASSPPSGVDYGYTF. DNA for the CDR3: TGTGCCAGCTCACCACCAAGTGGGGTCGACTATGGCTACACCTTC.

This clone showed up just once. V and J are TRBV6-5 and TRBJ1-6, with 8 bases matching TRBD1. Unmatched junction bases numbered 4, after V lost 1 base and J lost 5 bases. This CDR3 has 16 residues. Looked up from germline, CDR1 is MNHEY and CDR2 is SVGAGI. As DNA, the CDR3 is TGTGCCAGCAGTTACTGGCAGGGGGCAGATAATTCACCCCTCCACTTT. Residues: CASSYWQGADNSPLHF.